This passage covers 26 T cell receptor beta chains from one sample sequenced in a study of T cell repertoires and HLA-DP antigens. Their recognized antigens are unknown. Measured with immunoSEQ multiplex PCR; TCRdb has only the in-frame clones, and not every one. The table has 65,000 to 95,000 clones, about 82% seen once. The sample was CD4+ T cells from PBMCs. All receptors derive from a man aged 55 to 69 in good health and CMV-seronegative.

This chain uses TRBV7-2 with TRBJ1-3; tentatively, D is TRBD1 (5 bases). Germline V gene lookup returns CDR1 SGHTA and CDR2 FQGNSA. This CDR3 comprises 15 residues. Trimming shortened V by 1 base and J by 2 bases, and 9 bases separated the two germline ends. In DNA form, the CDR3 reads TGTGCCAGCAGCTTAGGGACAAAAGCTGGAAACACCATATATTTT. Encoded protein: CASSLGTKAGNTIYF. Using reference TRBV7-2 and TRBJ1-3 for the parts outside the CDR3, the full variable domain is GAGVSQSPSNKVTEKGKDVELRCDPISGHTALYWYRQSLGQGLEFLIYFQGNSAPDKSGLPSDRFSAERTGGSVSTLTIQRTQQEDSAVYLCASSLGTKAGNTIYFGEGSWLTVV.

V and J are TRBV19 and TRBJ2-5; the match to TRBD2 covers 13 bases. V trimming: 1 base; J trimming: 5 bases; junction bases outside the gene matches: 1. The CDR3 contains 15 residues. Germline V lookup: CDR1 LNHDA, CDR2 SQIVND (reference sequence). The CDR3 reads CASSIGTSGSETQYF. CDR3 coding DNA: TGTGCCAGTAGTATAGGGACTAGCGGGAGTGAGACCCAGTACTTC.

This chain connects TRBV7-2 to TRBJ1-2; D remains ambiguous. The V gene lost 1 base and the J gene lost 4 bases, with 7 bases spanning the gap. The CDR3 is 13 residues long. CDR1 and CDR2 (germline): SGHTA, FQGNSA. The CDR3 is CASSLETPYGYTF. The CDR3 coding sequence is TGTGCCAGCAGCTTAGAAACTCCCTATGGCTACACCTTC.

The chain joins TRBV6-5 to TRBJ2-1; the match to TRBD2 covers 15 bases. This CDR3 is built from 15 residues. Germline CDR1 MNHEY, CDR2 SVGAGI. V lost 2 bases to trimming and J lost 15 bases; unmatched junction nucleotides: 8. The CDR3 reads CASSYHPGLAGGRFF. The CDR3 DNA follows: TGTGCCAGCAGTTACCACCCGGGACTAGCGGGAGGACGGTTCTTC.

The chain carries TRBV13 and TRBJ2-1, with 9 bases that match TRBD1. This CDR3 is 15 amino acids long. V was pared by 3 bases and J by 9 bases, with 9 bases of the junction left unmatched. In germline, CDR1 is PRHDT, CDR2 FYEKMQ (reference sequence). The CDR3 region is CASSLAGTGFREQFF. CDR3 nucleotide sequence: TGTGCCAGCAGCTTGGCCGGGACAGGGTTCCGTGAGCAGTTCTTC.

The chain combines TRBV28 with TRBJ1-4; 7 bases fit TRBD1. Germline V gene lookup returns CDR1 MDHEN and CDR2 SYDVKM. V gave up 6 bases and J gave up 4 bases; unmatched junction bases: 8. The CDR3 runs 15 residues. The CDR3 DNA follows: TGTGCCAGCAGCTCCCCGACAGGGTTTAATGAAAAACTGTTTTTT. Amino acid sequence: CASSSPTGFNEKLFF.

The V call is TRBV10-1, the J call TRBJ2-1; 10 bases match TRBD2. After removal of 0 bases from V and 9 bases from J, the junction contained 8 bases not matched to a gene. The CDR3 totals 16 residues. The germline V gene encodes CDR1 WNHNN and CDR2 SYGVQD (reference sequence). The CDR3 sequence: CASSESPSGGAAEQFF. CDR3 nucleotides: TGCGCCAGCAGTGAGTCCCCGAGCGGGGGGGCCGCTGAGCAGTTCTTC.

This chain joins TRBV19 and TRBJ1-6; weak D call: TRBD1 (6 bases). The CDR3 has 15 amino acids. Germline loops: CDR1 LNHDA, CDR2 SQIVND (reference sequence). Trimming removed 7 bases at V and 5 bases at J, with 15 bases between. In DNA, the CDR3 is TGTGCCAGTAACCCGACAGGACCTCATAATTCACCCCTCCACTTT. Translated: CASNPTGPHNSPLHF.

The rearrangement uses TRBV19 and TRBJ1-1; D is unclear. Per germline, CDR1 LNHDA and CDR2 SQIVND (reference sequence). V lost 4 bases and J lost 0, with 6 bases in between. This CDR3 has 13 residues. In nucleotides, the CDR3 is TGTGCCAGTAGTACCTTTATGAACACTGAAGCTTTCTTT. It encodes CASSTFMNTEAFF. Looking up the rest from reference TRBV19 and TRBJ1-1 gives the full variable domain: DGGITQSPKYLFRKEGQNVTLSCEQNLNHDAMYWYRQDPGQGLRLIYYSQIVNDFQKGDIAEGYSVSREKKESFPLTVTSAQKNPTAFYLCASSTFMNTEAFFGQGTRLTVV.

The V call is TRBV28, the J call TRBJ1-6; 9 bases fit TRBD1. Per germline, CDR1 MDHEN and CDR2 SYDVKM. This CDR3 region has 15 residues. With 6 bases clipped from V and 9 bases from J, the junction kept 9 bases outside the gene matches. The CDR3 coding sequence is TGTGCCAGCAGGGCCGGGACAGGGATTAGTTCACCCCTCCACTTT. Residues: CASRAGTGISSPLHF.

J is TRBJ2-5 and V is TRBV19; TRBD1 matches at 8 bases. The CDR3 consists of 16 residues. With 7 bases clipped from V and 5 bases from J, the junction kept 15 bases outside the gene matches. Germline-derived CDR1 and CDR2 are LNHDA and SQIVND (reference sequence). This CDR3 is CASTPYATGGSETQYF. The CDR3 nucleotides are TGTGCCAGTACCCCATACGCAACAGGGGGAAGTGAGACCCAGTACTTC.

The rearrangement uses TRBV5-4 and TRBJ1-2, with D tentatively TRBD1 (5 bases). The CDR3 covers 15 residues. Trimming took 0 bases from V and 6 from J, leaving 15 bases between them. Germline CDR1 SGHNT, CDR2 YYREEE (reference sequence). CDR3 DNA sequence: TGTGCCAGCAGCTTGGCCGGGGGGATCGATCATGGCTACACCTTC. Protein sequence: CASSLAGGIDHGYTF.

CDR3 coding DNA: TGCGCCAGCAGCCTACAGGGAATGGACACCGGGGAGCTGTTTTTT. It specifies CASSLQGMDTGELFF. The V and J genes are TRBV10-1 and TRBJ2-2, with D possibly TRBD1 on 6 matching bases. CDR3 length equals 15 residues. CDR1 is WNHNN, CDR2 SYGVQD, per germline (reference sequence). V dropped 6 bases and J dropped 3 bases, with 14 bases sitting between them.

V is TRBV5-4 and J is TRBJ2-5; the match to TRBD2 covers 8 bases. CDR3 length: 13 residues. The trim removed 8 bases at V and 2 bases at J, leaving 5 bases unmatched. Germline V lookup: CDR1 SGHNT, CDR2 YYREEE (reference sequence). The CDR3 DNA is TGTGCCAGTAGACTAGCGTTACAAGAGACCCAGTACTTC. It encodes CASRLALQETQYF.

The chain uses TRBV6-5 and TRBJ1-2; D ambiguous. Germline V gene data show CDR1 as MNHEY and CDR2 as SVGAGI. The CDR3 spans 15 residues. V lost 7 bases, J lost 6 bases, and 21 bases lay in between. The CDR3 sequence is CASIPRLGWVDGYTF. The CDR3 DNA follows: TGTGCCAGCATCCCACGGTTGGGCTGGGTGGATGGCTACACCTTC.

This clone was found a few times. The CDR3 protein is CASSPRTVSANGYTF. Written as DNA, the CDR3 is TGTGCCAGCAGCCCCAGGACAGTAAGCGCAAATGGCTACACCTTC. V is TRBV13 and J is TRBJ1-2; D is possibly TRBD1 (6 bases). The germline V and J ends were trimmed by 5 bases and 6 bases, with 19 bases remaining between them. The CDR3 runs 15 residues. CDR1 PRHDT and CDR2 FYEKMQ come from the germline V gene (reference sequence).

This chain connects TRBV10-3 to TRBJ2-7; TRBD1 aligns across 12 bases. Germline CDR1 is ENHRY and CDR2 is SYGVKD. V lost 8 bases, J lost 4 bases, and 3 bases stayed unmatched. The CDR3 sequence is 13 residues long. CDR3 loop: CAIGGQGAYEQYF. As DNA, the CDR3 is TGTGCCATCGGGGGACAGGGGGCTTACGAGCAGTACTTC.

The gene calls are TRBV7-6 and TRBJ2-3; D might be TRBD2 (6 bases). Between the trimmed V and J ends, which lost 5 bases and 0 bases, there was a span of 12 bases. The length of the CDR3 is 15 residues. Germline CDR1 is SGHVS and CDR2 is FNYEAQ. CDR3 sequence reads: CASSPLAGSTDTQYF. CDR3 nucleotides: TGTGCCAGCAGCCCACTTGCGGGGAGCACAGATACGCAGTATTTT.

In its sample, this clone ranks as medium-sized. The sample holds other DNA sequences that translate to the same CDR3. The V call is TRBV7-9, the J call TRBJ1-1; no clear D gene. This CDR3 is 13 amino acids long. Germline values: CDR1 SEHNR, CDR2 FQNEAQ (reference sequence). Trimming stripped 1 base from V and 0 bases from J, with 3 bases between. CDR3 region: CASSLDMNTEAFF. The DNA for the CDR3 is TGTGCCAGCAGCTTAGACATGAACACTGAAGCTTTCTTT.

The chain combines TRBV10-1 with TRBJ2-7, with 7 bases lining up with TRBD2. The ends lost 2 bases at V and 0 bases at J; junction bases unmatched: 10. The CDR3 sequence is 17 residues long. Germline V CDR1 and CDR2: WNHNN, SYGVQD (reference sequence). The CDR3 is CASSEGRPSGGSYEQYV. The CDR3 DNA reads TGCGCCAGCAGTGAGGGACGGCCTAGCGGAGGCTCCTACGAGCAGTACGTC.

This clone has a handful of counts. The chain links TRBV10-2 to TRBJ1-6, with D possibly matching TRBD1 (5 bases). Germline V gene lookup returns CDR1 WSHSY and CDR2 SAAADI. V was clipped by 7 bases and J by 7 bases, with 11 bases between them. The CDR3 is 13 amino acids. For the CDR3, the DNA is TGCGCCAGCACTCCCCGGGGGAATTCACCCCTCCACTTT. Translation: CASTPRGNSPLHF.

The chain couples TRBV5-4 to TRBJ2-5, with D maybe TRBD1 (5 bases). The V gene's germline CDR1 is SGHNT and CDR2 YYREEE (reference sequence). CDR3 length: 14 residues. The V end lost 1 base, the J end lost 5 bases, and 12 bases lay between the germline ends. CDR3 DNA sequence: TGTGCCAGCAGCTTGCAGGGCTTGAGGGAGACCCAGTACTTC. The encoded protein is CASSLQGLRETQYF.

The chain recombines TRBV4-1 with TRBJ2-5; 7 bases line up with TRBD2. Germline V gene sequence: CDR1 MGHRA, CDR2 YSYEKL. Trimming took 1 base from V and 5 from J; bases not matched to a gene: 4. This CDR3 is 14 amino acids long. This CDR3 reads CASSQGLAEETQYF. In nucleotides, the CDR3 is TGCGCCAGCAGCCAAGGGCTAGCGGAGGAGACCCAGTACTTC.

J is TRBJ2-3 and V is TRBV10-1; D is possibly TRBD1 or TRBD2 (6 bases each). The CDR3 spans 15 residues. Trimming pared 0 bases from V and 4 bases from J, leaving 11 bases between. Germline CDR1 reads WNHNN; CDR2 reads SYGVQD (reference sequence). CDR3 sequence reads: CASSESKGGPDTQYF. The CDR3, as DNA: TGCGCCAGCAGTGAGTCGAAGGGGGGCCCAGATACGCAGTATTTT.

In its sample, this clone was seen a few times. The V gene is TRBV7-2, the J gene TRBJ2-2; the match to TRBD1 covers 9 bases. Germline CDR1 reads SGHTA; CDR2 reads FQGNSA. The J segment lost 7 bases and the V segment lost 7 bases, leaving 7 bases of the junction unmatched. The CDR3 sequence is 14 residues long. Written as DNA, the CDR3 is TGTGCCAGCACCCCGGACAGGGGTAGCGGGGAGCTGTTTTTT. Its protein is CASTPDRGSGELFF.

This clone appeared a single time. The chain recombines TRBV5-1 with TRBJ2-1, with D perhaps TRBD2 (5 bases). The V end was cut by 4 bases, the J end by 4 bases, with 12 bases between. This CDR3 spans 14 amino acids. The germline gives CDR1 SGHRS, CDR2 YFSETQ. The CDR3 loop is CASSSKRSYNEQFF. The CDR3 DNA reads TGCGCCAGCAGCAGTAAGCGGAGTTACAATGAGCAGTTCTTC.